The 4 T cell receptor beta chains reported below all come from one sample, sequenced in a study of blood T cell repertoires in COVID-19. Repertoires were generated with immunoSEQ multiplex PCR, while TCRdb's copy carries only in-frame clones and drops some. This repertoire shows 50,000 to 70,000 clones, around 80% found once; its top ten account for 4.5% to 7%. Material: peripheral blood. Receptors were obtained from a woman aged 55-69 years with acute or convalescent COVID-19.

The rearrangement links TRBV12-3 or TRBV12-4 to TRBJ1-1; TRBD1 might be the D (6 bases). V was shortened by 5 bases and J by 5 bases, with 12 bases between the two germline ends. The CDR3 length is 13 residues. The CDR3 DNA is TGTGCCAGCAGTCAACTTAGGGGGACTGAAGCTTTCTTT. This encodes CASSQLRGTEAFF.

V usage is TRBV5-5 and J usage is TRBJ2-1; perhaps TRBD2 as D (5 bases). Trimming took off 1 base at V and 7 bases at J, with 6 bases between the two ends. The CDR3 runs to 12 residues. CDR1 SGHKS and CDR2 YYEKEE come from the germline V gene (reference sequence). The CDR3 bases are TGTGCCAGCAGCTTGTCGGGGAATGAGCAGTTCTTC. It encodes CASSLSGNEQFF.

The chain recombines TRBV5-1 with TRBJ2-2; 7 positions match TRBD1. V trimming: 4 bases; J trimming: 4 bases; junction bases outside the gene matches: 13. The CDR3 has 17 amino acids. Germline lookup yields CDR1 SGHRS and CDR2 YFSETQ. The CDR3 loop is CASSTRGEGAATGELFF. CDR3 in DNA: TGCGCCAGCAGCACCCGGGGTGAGGGGGCGGCCACCGGGGAGCTGTTTTTT.

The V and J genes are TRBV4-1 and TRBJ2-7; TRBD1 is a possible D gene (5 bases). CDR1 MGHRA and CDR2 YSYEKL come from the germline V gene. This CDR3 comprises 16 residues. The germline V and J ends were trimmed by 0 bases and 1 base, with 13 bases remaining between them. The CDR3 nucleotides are TGCGCCAGCAGCCAAGAAAGGGGTTTGGGATCCTACGAGCAGTACTTC. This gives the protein CASSQERGLGSYEQYF.